This T cell receptor (beta chain) was found in a study of blood T cell repertoires in COVID-19. Overall study: The United States, Italy and Spain supplied acute and convalescent COVID-19 samples. Sample material is recorded as cDNA or gDNA derived from T cells, B-cell-depleted T cells, or PBMCs.

Clones were read by immunoSEQ multiplex PCR, and TCRdb kept only the in-frame ones, dropping some. The sample consists of around 260,000 clones, roughly 92% of them appearing once. The trim removed 7 bases at V and 5 bases at J, leaving 6 bases unmatched. Germline V CDR1 and CDR2: LNHDA, SQIVND (reference sequence). The CDR3 totals 14 residues. Seattle patient enrollment occurred during active infection, with longitudinal follow-up thereafter. This receptor was obtained from a woman under 40 with COVID-19, enrolled during active disease. The sequenced material came from peripheral blood. The rearrangement links TRBV19 to TRBJ1-4, with 8 bases identical to TRBD1. The CDR3 region has the DNA TGTGCCAGTACTCTGACAGGGGAAAATGAAAAACTGTTTTTT. Amino acids: CASTLTGENEKLFF.